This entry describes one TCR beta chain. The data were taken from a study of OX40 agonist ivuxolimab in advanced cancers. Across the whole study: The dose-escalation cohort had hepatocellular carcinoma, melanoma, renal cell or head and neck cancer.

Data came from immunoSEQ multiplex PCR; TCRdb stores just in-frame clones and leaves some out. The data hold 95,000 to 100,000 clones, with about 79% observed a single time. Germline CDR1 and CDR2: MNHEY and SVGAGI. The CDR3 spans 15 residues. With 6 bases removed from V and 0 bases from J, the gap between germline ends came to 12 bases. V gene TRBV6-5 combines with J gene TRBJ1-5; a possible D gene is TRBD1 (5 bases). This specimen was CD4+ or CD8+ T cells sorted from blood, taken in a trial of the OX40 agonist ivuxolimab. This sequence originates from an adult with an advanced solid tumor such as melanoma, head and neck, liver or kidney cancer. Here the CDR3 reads CASRLRDVSNQPQHF. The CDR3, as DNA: TGTGCCAGCAGACTTCGGGACGTTAGCAATCAGCCCCAGCATTTT.